The 32 T cell receptor beta chains in this list originate from one sample, sequenced in a study of blood T cell repertoires in COVID-19. Here immunoSEQ multiplex PCR was the method, and the copy in TCRdb shows in-frame clones only, minus some. The table records tens of thousands of clones, about 91% of them present only once. The sample comprised peripheral blood. Every receptor here comes from a woman aged 45-65 years with acute or convalescent COVID-19.

The chain has TRBV6-6 and TRBJ2-2, with 7 bases matching TRBD1. The CDR3 runs to 16 residues. The V segment lost 5 bases and the J segment 4 bases; nucleotides outside the gene matches: 10. Germline loops: CDR1 MNHNY, CDR2 SVGAGI (reference sequence). The DNA for the CDR3 is TGTGCCAGCAGTGTACAGGGGCGGAAGGCCACCGGGGAGCTGTTTTTT. This gives the protein CASSVQGRKATGELFF.

This rearrangement joins TRBV28 to TRBJ2-7; 8 bases line up with TRBD1. J lost 9 bases, V lost 6 bases, and 16 bases had no gene match. The V gene's germline CDR1 is MDHEN and CDR2 SYDVKM. CDR3 length equals 15 residues. Written as DNA, the CDR3 is TGTGCCAGCAGAAAAGGGGGCAGGGGGCCTTTTGGGCAGTACTTC. Translation: CASRKGGRGPFGQYF.

J is TRBJ1-5 and V is TRBV18, with 11 positions matching TRBD1. Trimming removed 2 bases from V and 7 bases from J; junction bases left unmatched: 4. This CDR3 contains 15 residues. CDR1 and CDR2 (germline): KGHSH, LQKENI. This chain's CDR3 is CASSPAGQGVQPQHF. CDR3 bases: TGTGCCAGCTCACCAGCGGGACAGGGGGTACAGCCCCAGCATTTT.

This clone was picked up a small number of times. The chain couples TRBV5-1 to TRBJ1-2; a possible D gene is TRBD1 (5 bases). The V gene lost 0 bases and the J gene lost 6 bases, with 15 bases spanning the gap. Per germline, CDR1 SGHRS and CDR2 YFSETQ. The CDR3 contains 15 residues. The CDR3 spells CASSLAAGDHDGYTF. For the CDR3, the DNA is TGCGCCAGCAGCTTGGCCGCGGGGGACCATGATGGCTACACCTTC.

The chain recombines TRBV2 with TRBJ1-1, with D perhaps TRBD1 (6 bases). This CDR3 spans 12 amino acids. The ends were cut back, 4 bases at V and 8 bases at J, with 11 bases in the middle. Germline CDR1 SNHLY, CDR2 FYNNEI. The CDR3 loop is CASSVQGTEAFF. As DNA, the CDR3 is TGTGCCAGCAGTGTTCAGGGGACCGAAGCTTTCTTT.

As to this clone: At one end, the junction sequence differs from germline, possibly due to a read error. The chain uses TRBV28 and TRBJ1-2; TRBD1 might be the D (5 bases). Germline V gives CDR1 MDHEN, CDR2 SYDVKM. The CDR3 totals 14 residues. The CDR3 here is CASTLAGTLKGYTF. The CDR3 coding sequence is TGTGCCAGCACTTTAGCGGGGACCTTAAAAGGCTACACCTTC.

The rearrangement joins TRBV5-8 to TRBJ1-6, with 12 bases lining up with TRBD1. Germline CDR1 reads SGHTS; CDR2 reads YDEGEE. The CDR3 is 14 amino acids. J was trimmed by 9 bases and V by 4 bases; bases with no gene match: 2. The CDR3 region has the DNA TGTGCCAGCAGCGGGGACAGGGGGCGTTCACCCCTCCACTTT. It translates to CASSGDRGRSPLHF. The full variable domain, completed using reference TRBV5-8 and TRBJ1-6, is EAGVTQSPTHLIKTRGQQATLRCSPISGHTSVYWYQQALGLGLQFLLWYDEGEERNRGNFPPRFSGRQFPNYSSELNVNALELEDSALYLCASSGDRGRSPLHFGNGTRLTVT.

The gene calls are TRBV19 and TRBJ2-7; 9 bases align to TRBD2. CDR3 size: 14 residues. Germline values: CDR1 LNHDA, CDR2 SQIVND (reference sequence). Trimming cost V 7 bases and J 1 base; bases outside gene matches: 5. CDR3 DNA: TGTGCCAGTAAGGAGGCGGGAGGGTCCTACGAGCAGTACTTC. It specifies CASKEAGGSYEQYF. The full variable domain, rest sourced from reference TRBV19 and TRBJ2-7, is DGGITQSPKYLFRKEGQNVTLSCEQNLNHDAMYWYRQDPGQGLRLIYYSQIVNDFQKGDIAEGYSVSREKKESFPLTVTSAQKNPTAFYLCASKEAGGSYEQYFGPGTRLTVT.

The genes are TRBV6-5 and TRBJ2-2, with D possibly TRBD1 on 6 matching bases. CDR3 length: 15 residues. CDR1 is MNHEY and CDR2 is SVGAGI in the germline V gene. Trimming removed 2 bases from V and 4 bases from J, with 11 bases in between. As DNA, the CDR3 is TGTGCCAGCAGTTACGGTCAGGGGAGCACCGGGGAGCTGTTTTTT. Protein: CASSYGQGSTGELFF.

The chain couples TRBV7-8 to TRBJ2-3, with 7 bases that match TRBD1. V lost 6 bases, J lost 3 bases, and 6 bases stayed unmatched. The germline V gene encodes CDR1 SGHVS and CDR2 FQNEAQ. The CDR3 length is 14 residues. CDR3 sequence: CASRSDRVTDTQYF. The CDR3, as DNA: TGTGCCAGCAGGAGCGACAGGGTTACAGATACGCAGTATTTT.

This clone was counted a single time. This chain links TRBV12-3 or TRBV12-4 with TRBJ2-2; D might be TRBD1 (5 bases). The ends were cut back, 6 bases at V and 4 bases at J, with 9 bases in the middle. The CDR3 runs to 13 residues. The CDR3 nucleotides read TGTGCCAGCAGCCCAGGGTTCACCGGGGAGCTGTTTTTT. Its protein is CASSPGFTGELFF.

The rearrangement joins TRBV4-3 to TRBJ1-4, with a tentative D call TRBD1 (5 bases). The CDR3 length is 15 residues. Trimming removed 3 bases from V and 1 base from J, with 9 bases in between. The V gene's germline CDR1 is LGHNA and CDR2 YSLEER. In DNA form, the CDR3 reads TGCGCCAGCAGCCAGGACAAGGGAACTAATGAAAAACTGTTTTTT. It encodes CASSQDKGTNEKLFF.

A note on this clone: Other DNA sequences within the sample encode an identical CDR3. The chain has TRBV18 and TRBJ1-2; the D is unclear. Germline values: CDR1 KGHSH, CDR2 LQKENI. The ends were cut back, 3 bases at V and 7 bases at J, with 12 bases in the middle. The CDR3 extends over 13 amino acids. CDR3 residues: CASSPSDSRGYTF. CDR3 sequence (DNA): TGTGCCAGCTCACCCTCGGACTCGCGTGGCTACACCTTC. The whole variable domain, remainder taken from reference TRBV18 and TRBJ1-2, is NAGVMQNPRHLVRRRGQEARLRCSPMKGHSHVYWYRQLPEEGLKFMVYLQKENIIDESGMPKERFSAEFPKEGPSILRIQQVVRGDSAAYFCASSPSDSRGYTFGSGTRLTVV.

This clone was counted between two and nine times. The DNA for the CDR3 is TGTGCCACCGGGACTAGCGGATACAATGAGCAGTTCTTC. Encoded protein: CATGTSGYNEQFF. This chain uses TRBV19 with TRBJ2-1; 11 bases line up with TRBD2. CDR1 and CDR2 from the germline V gene are LNHDA and SQIVND (reference sequence). The ends lost 10 bases at V and 4 bases at J; junction bases unmatched: 3. The CDR3 has 13 amino acids.

The rearrangement joins TRBV9 to TRBJ2-5, with TRBD2 identical over 9 bases. Germline V CDR1 and CDR2: SGDLS, YYNGEE. V shed 2 bases, J shed 4 bases, and the junction held 6 bases outside the gene matches. This CDR3 region has 15 residues. The CDR3 DNA sequence: TGTGCCAGCAGCGTCGCCGGGACTAGCACAGAGACCCAGTACTTC. This encodes CASSVAGTSTETQYF.

The gene calls are TRBV29-1 and TRBJ1-4, with 7 nucleotides matching TRBD1. V was pared by 7 bases and J by 0 bases, with 11 bases of the junction left unmatched. The length of the CDR3 is 16 residues. Germline CDR1 and CDR2: SQVTM and ANQGSEA. As DNA, the CDR3 is TGCAGCGCCGGGACAGCCTCGAGGACAACTAATGAAAAACTGTTTTTT. Amino acids: CSAGTASRTTNEKLFF.

This clone appeared a single time. This chain connects TRBV29-1 to TRBJ2-1; 14 bases are shared with TRBD2. Germline V gene data show CDR1 as SQVTM and CDR2 as ANQGSEA. V dropped 6 bases and J dropped 4; count of bases not matched to a gene: 11. The CDR3 is 17 amino acids. CDR3 residues: CSVGGGLAGDRYNEQFF. Written as DNA, the CDR3 is TGCAGCGTGGGGGGGGGACTAGCGGGAGACAGGTACAATGAGCAGTTCTTC.

This chain connects TRBV10-1 to TRBJ1-1, with 7 nucleotides matching TRBD1. V was pared by 7 bases and J by 4 bases, with 6 bases of the junction left unmatched. The CDR3 has 13 residues. CDR1 WNHNN and CDR2 SYGVQD come from the germline V gene (reference sequence). CDR3 residues: CASTGQELTEAFF. CDR3 DNA sequence: TGCGCCAGCACTGGACAGGAACTCACTGAAGCTTTCTTT.

The chain has TRBV9 and TRBJ1-5; D uncertain. From germline, CDR1 is SGDLS and CDR2 YYNGEE. The CDR3 length is 14 residues. Trimming removed 0 bases from V and 1 base from J, with 5 bases in between. CDR3 sequence reads: CASSVGQSNQPQHF. The DNA of the CDR3 is TGTGCCAGCAGCGTAGGCCAGAGCAATCAGCCCCAGCATTTT.

In its sample, this clone was seen a few times. It is likely a read error, because the conserved phenylalanine at the end of the CDR3 is missing. The limits of the CDR3 on the DNA are not certain, so only TCRdb's listed CDR3 is given. The V and J genes are TRBV5-6 and TRBJ2-3; the D segment call TRBD2 is taken from the table without a DNA check. The CDR3 spans 9 residues, counting both ends. Germline values: CDR1 SGHDT, CDR2 YYEEEE. CDR3 loop: CASTIRLGA.

The rearrangement uses TRBV19 and TRBJ2-6; D perhaps matches TRBD1 (6 bases). This CDR3 is 15 amino acids long. CDR1 and CDR2 from the germline V gene are LNHDA and SQIVND (reference sequence). Trimming removed 9 bases at V and 0 bases at J, with 12 bases between. The CDR3 is CASLGQSSGANVLTF. The CDR3 bases are TGTGCCAGCCTCGGACAGAGCTCTGGGGCCAACGTCCTGACTTTC.

This chain uses TRBV5-1 with TRBJ2-5; D gene ambiguous. CDR3 length equals 13 residues. V was clipped by 4 bases and J by 0 bases, with 7 bases between them. Per the germline V gene, CDR1 is SGHRS and CDR2 is YFSETQ. CDR3 protein: CASSLKDQETQYF. CDR3 DNA: TGCGCCAGCAGCCTAAAAGACCAAGAGACCCAGTACTTC.

The rearrangement uses TRBV2 and TRBJ1-6, with 8 bases matching TRBD1. The CDR3 sequence is 13 residues long. V was clipped by 10 bases and J by 11 bases; unmatched bases: 10. Per the germline V gene, CDR1 is SNHLY and CDR2 is FYNNEI. The CDR3 coding sequence is TGTGCCACCTTGGACAGGGAAAGGACACCCCTCCACTTT. Amino acids: CATLDRERTPLHF.

This clone turned up a few times. The chain recombines TRBV30 with TRBJ2-5; 8 bases line up with TRBD1. Germline CDR1 reads GTSNPN; CDR2 reads SVGIG (reference sequence). CDR3 length equals 14 residues. Losses at the gene ends were 0 bases for V and 4 bases for J; bases not matched to a gene: 4. CDR3 nucleotide sequence: TGTGCCTGGAGTGTAGTCACAGGGGGAGAGACCCAGTACTTC. Translating gives CAWSVVTGGETQYF.

The chain has TRBV21-1 and TRBJ2-3; whether TRBD2, the table's D call, matches the DNA was not checked. TRBV21-1 is deemed a pseudogene. This CDR3 spans 17 amino acids. The CDR3 spells CASSINPGAGNTDTQYF. CDR3 DNA sequence: TGTGCCAGCAGCATCAACCCTGGGGCGGGAAACACAGATACGCAGTATTTT.

This clone was observed once. The V gene is TRBV6-7, the J gene TRBJ1-5; D unclear. TRBV6-7 qualifies as an ORF whose function is uncertain. This CDR3 has 13 amino acids. Trimming cost V 6 bases and J 2 bases, with 8 bases left between them. CDR3 nucleotide sequence: TGTGCCAGCAGGCTCCGGGGCAATCAGCCCCAGCATTTT. It specifies CASRLRGNQPQHF.

The rearrangement links TRBV5-3 to TRBJ2-1; 11 bases line up with TRBD1. TRBV5-3 counts as an open reading frame of uncertain function. Losses at the gene ends were 3 bases for V and 5 bases for J; bases not matched to a gene: 13. The CDR3 contains 18 residues. CDR3 in DNA: TGTGCCAGAAGCTCTCATATAACCGGGACAGGGGGGAACAATGAGCAGTTCTTC. It specifies CARSSHITGTGGNNEQFF.

This chain joins TRBV6-2 or TRBV6-3 and TRBJ1-2; perhaps TRBD1 as D (5 bases). The CDR3 contains 15 residues. The ends were cut back, 5 bases at V and 0 bases at J, with 13 bases in the middle. The germline gives CDR1 MNHEY, CDR2 SVGEGT. Written as DNA, the CDR3 is TGTGCCAGCAGTCCCCGGCAGGGCCCTAACTATGGCTACACCTTC. This gives the protein CASSPRQGPNYGYTF.

This rearrangement joins TRBV11-2 to TRBJ2-5; 13 nucleotides line up with TRBD2. The CDR3 is 17 residues long. Germline V CDR1 and CDR2: SGHAT, FQNNGV. V shed 5 bases, J shed 5 bases, and the junction held 11 bases outside the gene matches. CDR3 loop: CASSPGLAGAPGETQYF. The CDR3 DNA reads TGTGCCAGCAGCCCCGGACTAGCGGGAGCCCCGGGTGAGACCCAGTACTTC. Full variable domain (remainder filled in from reference TRBV11-2 and TRBJ2-5): EAGVAQSPRYKIIEKRQSVAFWCNPISGHATLYWYQQILGQGPKLLIQFQNNGVVDDSQLPKDRFSAERLKGVDSTLKIQPAKLEDSAVYLCASSPGLAGAPGETQYFGPGTRLLVL.

The genes are TRBV2 and TRBJ1-6; D perhaps matches TRBD1 (6 bases). Trimming took off 6 bases at V and 7 bases at J, with 16 bases between the two ends. The CDR3 extends over 15 amino acids. From germline, CDR1 is SNHLY and CDR2 FYNNEI. The CDR3 sequence is CASSLRQVPNSPLHF. CDR3 bases: TGTGCCAGCAGCCTGAGACAGGTCCCAAATTCACCCCTCCACTTT.

V is TRBV19 and J is TRBJ2-1; D is perhaps TRBD1 (5 bases). Germline loops: CDR1 LNHDA, CDR2 SQIVND (reference sequence). Trimming stripped 5 bases from V and 3 bases from J, with 8 bases between. This CDR3 comprises 13 residues. CDR3 sequence reads: CASSPDSYNEQFF. CDR3 DNA sequence: TGTGCCAGTAGTCCAGACAGCTACAATGAGCAGTTCTTC.

The gene calls are TRBV27 and TRBJ2-1; 7 positions match TRBD1. The germline gives CDR1 MNHEY, CDR2 SMNVEV (reference sequence). The CDR3 has 16 amino acids. The V gene end was trimmed by 5 bases and the J gene end by 8 bases; junction bases not matched to a gene: 15. The CDR3 protein is CASSTSGQPTRDEQFF. Here the CDR3 DNA reads TGTGCCAGCAGTACATCGGGACAGCCAACTAGGGATGAGCAGTTCTTC.